A selection of T cell receptor beta chains follows, all from one sample in a study of cytomegalovirus exposure and HLA in healthy donors. Repertoires were generated with immunoSEQ multiplex PCR, while TCRdb's copy carries only in-frame clones and drops some. The sample has roughly 120,000 clones; around nine tenths are singletons. The material sequenced was PBMCs. The source of these receptors is a woman under 30 in good health and CMV-seropositive. The CDR3 runs from the conserved cysteine through the conserved F or W. A D gene is named only where the DNA matches it firmly. Rows give clone size only sometimes, using once, few, many, or a class for an expanded clone.

D	V	size	J	CDR3	DNA
TRBD2	TRBV7-6	.	TRBJ2-2	CASSLGLAGGFSDTGELFF	TGTGCCAGCAGCTTAGGGCTAGCGGGAGGGTTTTCGGACACCGGGGAGCTGTTTTTT
TRBD1	TRBV18	.	TRBJ1-4	CASSQKQGMNEKLFF	TGTGCCAGCTCACAGAAACAGGGGATGAATGAAAAACTGTTTTTT
.	TRBV18	.	TRBJ1-1	CASSLLPGVNTEAFF	TGTGCCAGCTCACTGCTACCCGGGGTGAACACTGAAGCTTTCTTT
.	TRBV29-1	.	TRBJ2-5	CSVGPRETQYF	TGCAGCGTTGGGCCCCGAGAGACCCAGTACTTC
TRBD2	TRBV11-2	.	TRBJ2-3	CASSFPAGGLADTQYF	TGTGCCAGCAGCTTTCCAGCGGGAGGGCTTGCAGATACGCAGTATTTT
TRBD1	TRBV25-1	.	TRBJ2-7	CASSARDREGSYEQYF	TGTGCCAGCAGTGCTCGGGACAGGGAGGGCAGCTACGAGCAGTACTTC
.	TRBV5-1	few	TRBJ2-7	CASSPGQSAQQYF	TGCGCCAGCAGCCCTGGACAGAGCGCACAGCAGTACTTC
.	TRBV2	.	TRBJ1-2	CASQQETNYGYTF	TGTGCCAGCCAACAGGAGACTAACTATGGCTACACCTTC
TRBD1	TRBV6-5	once	TRBJ1-1	CASSSGQGVRTEAFF	TGTGCCAGCAGTTCCGGACAGGGGGTTCGCACTGAAGCTTTCTTT
TRBD1	TRBV7-2	once	TRBJ1-2	CASSSRGSKPGQGRRGYTF	TGTGCCAGCAGCTCAAGAGGCTCAAAACCGGGACAGGGGAGGAGGGGCTACACCTTC
.	TRBV10-3	.	TRBJ1-2	CAIRAIPPHYGYTF	TGTGCCATCAGAGCCATCCCCCCCCACTATGGCTACACCTTC
.	TRBV18	.	TRBJ2-1	CASSPSGDEQFF	TGTGCCAGCTCACCATCAGGGGATGAGCAGTTCTTC
TRBD2	TRBV7-2	.	TRBJ2-7	CASSLLGGRGSEQYF	TGTGCCAGCAGCTTATTGGGCGGGAGAGGGAGCGAGCAGTACTTC
TRBD1	TRBV6-1	.	TRBJ1-5	CASSGGQGRNQPQHF	TGTGCCAGCAGTGGGGGACAGGGTAGAAATCAGCCCCAGCATTTT
.	TRBV7-9	.	TRBJ2-1	CASSLAGGPYNEQFF	TGTGCCAGCAGCTTAGCGGGGGGGCCCTACAATGAGCAGTTCTTC
TRBD1	TRBV5-1	.	TRBJ1-1	CASSLVAGTENTEAFF	TGCGCCAGCAGCTTGGTTGCGGGGACAGAGAACACTGAAGCTTTCTTT